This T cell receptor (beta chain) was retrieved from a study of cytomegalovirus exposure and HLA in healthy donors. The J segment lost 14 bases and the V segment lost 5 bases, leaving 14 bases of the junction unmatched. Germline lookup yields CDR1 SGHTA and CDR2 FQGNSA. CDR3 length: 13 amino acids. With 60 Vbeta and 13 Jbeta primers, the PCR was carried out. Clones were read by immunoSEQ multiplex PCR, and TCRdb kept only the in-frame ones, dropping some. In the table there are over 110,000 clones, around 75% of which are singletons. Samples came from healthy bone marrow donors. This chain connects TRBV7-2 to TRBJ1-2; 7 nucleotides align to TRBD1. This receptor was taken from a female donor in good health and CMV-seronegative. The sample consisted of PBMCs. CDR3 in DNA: TGTGCCAGCAGCCCCGAGGCGGGACAGATCCTAACCTTC. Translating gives CASSPEAGQILTF. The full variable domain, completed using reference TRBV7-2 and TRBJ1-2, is GAGVSQSPSNKVTEKGKDVELRCDPISGHTALYWYRQSLGQGLEFLIYFQGNSAPDKSGLPSDRFSAERTGGSVSTLTIQRTQQEDSAVYLCASSPEAGQILTFGSGTRLTVV.